This T cell receptor beta chain is from a study of cytomegalovirus exposure and HLA in healthy donors. V lost 4 bases and J 5 bases, leaving 13 bases between the germline ends. The CDR3 length is 13 residues. Germline V lookup: CDR1 SGHRS, CDR2 YFSETQ. It was healthy bone marrow donors who served as donors. In nominal health when sampled, donors likely had unrecorded immune exposures nonetheless. Study-wide findings and caveats: A link between a missense DCLRE1C variant and TCR beta V- and J-gene trimming emerged from a later analysis. Sequencing likely generated an artifact that appeared as a cluster of highly shared sequence variants.

For this clone: Its specificity is not known.

The study ran its PCR with 60 Vbeta and 13 Jbeta primers. The assay was immunoSEQ multiplex PCR, and TCRdb's table has in-frame clones only and misses some. Here the sample table reports more than 200,000 clones. Sequencing used PBMCs. The clonotype was recovered from a woman aged 25 to 39 in good health and CMV-seropositive. The V gene is TRBV5-1, the J gene TRBJ2-7; tentative D call: TRBD1 (6 bases). As DNA, the CDR3 is TGCGCCAGCAGCACGACGGGACAAAACGAGCAGTACTTC. It is translated as CASSTTGQNEQYF.